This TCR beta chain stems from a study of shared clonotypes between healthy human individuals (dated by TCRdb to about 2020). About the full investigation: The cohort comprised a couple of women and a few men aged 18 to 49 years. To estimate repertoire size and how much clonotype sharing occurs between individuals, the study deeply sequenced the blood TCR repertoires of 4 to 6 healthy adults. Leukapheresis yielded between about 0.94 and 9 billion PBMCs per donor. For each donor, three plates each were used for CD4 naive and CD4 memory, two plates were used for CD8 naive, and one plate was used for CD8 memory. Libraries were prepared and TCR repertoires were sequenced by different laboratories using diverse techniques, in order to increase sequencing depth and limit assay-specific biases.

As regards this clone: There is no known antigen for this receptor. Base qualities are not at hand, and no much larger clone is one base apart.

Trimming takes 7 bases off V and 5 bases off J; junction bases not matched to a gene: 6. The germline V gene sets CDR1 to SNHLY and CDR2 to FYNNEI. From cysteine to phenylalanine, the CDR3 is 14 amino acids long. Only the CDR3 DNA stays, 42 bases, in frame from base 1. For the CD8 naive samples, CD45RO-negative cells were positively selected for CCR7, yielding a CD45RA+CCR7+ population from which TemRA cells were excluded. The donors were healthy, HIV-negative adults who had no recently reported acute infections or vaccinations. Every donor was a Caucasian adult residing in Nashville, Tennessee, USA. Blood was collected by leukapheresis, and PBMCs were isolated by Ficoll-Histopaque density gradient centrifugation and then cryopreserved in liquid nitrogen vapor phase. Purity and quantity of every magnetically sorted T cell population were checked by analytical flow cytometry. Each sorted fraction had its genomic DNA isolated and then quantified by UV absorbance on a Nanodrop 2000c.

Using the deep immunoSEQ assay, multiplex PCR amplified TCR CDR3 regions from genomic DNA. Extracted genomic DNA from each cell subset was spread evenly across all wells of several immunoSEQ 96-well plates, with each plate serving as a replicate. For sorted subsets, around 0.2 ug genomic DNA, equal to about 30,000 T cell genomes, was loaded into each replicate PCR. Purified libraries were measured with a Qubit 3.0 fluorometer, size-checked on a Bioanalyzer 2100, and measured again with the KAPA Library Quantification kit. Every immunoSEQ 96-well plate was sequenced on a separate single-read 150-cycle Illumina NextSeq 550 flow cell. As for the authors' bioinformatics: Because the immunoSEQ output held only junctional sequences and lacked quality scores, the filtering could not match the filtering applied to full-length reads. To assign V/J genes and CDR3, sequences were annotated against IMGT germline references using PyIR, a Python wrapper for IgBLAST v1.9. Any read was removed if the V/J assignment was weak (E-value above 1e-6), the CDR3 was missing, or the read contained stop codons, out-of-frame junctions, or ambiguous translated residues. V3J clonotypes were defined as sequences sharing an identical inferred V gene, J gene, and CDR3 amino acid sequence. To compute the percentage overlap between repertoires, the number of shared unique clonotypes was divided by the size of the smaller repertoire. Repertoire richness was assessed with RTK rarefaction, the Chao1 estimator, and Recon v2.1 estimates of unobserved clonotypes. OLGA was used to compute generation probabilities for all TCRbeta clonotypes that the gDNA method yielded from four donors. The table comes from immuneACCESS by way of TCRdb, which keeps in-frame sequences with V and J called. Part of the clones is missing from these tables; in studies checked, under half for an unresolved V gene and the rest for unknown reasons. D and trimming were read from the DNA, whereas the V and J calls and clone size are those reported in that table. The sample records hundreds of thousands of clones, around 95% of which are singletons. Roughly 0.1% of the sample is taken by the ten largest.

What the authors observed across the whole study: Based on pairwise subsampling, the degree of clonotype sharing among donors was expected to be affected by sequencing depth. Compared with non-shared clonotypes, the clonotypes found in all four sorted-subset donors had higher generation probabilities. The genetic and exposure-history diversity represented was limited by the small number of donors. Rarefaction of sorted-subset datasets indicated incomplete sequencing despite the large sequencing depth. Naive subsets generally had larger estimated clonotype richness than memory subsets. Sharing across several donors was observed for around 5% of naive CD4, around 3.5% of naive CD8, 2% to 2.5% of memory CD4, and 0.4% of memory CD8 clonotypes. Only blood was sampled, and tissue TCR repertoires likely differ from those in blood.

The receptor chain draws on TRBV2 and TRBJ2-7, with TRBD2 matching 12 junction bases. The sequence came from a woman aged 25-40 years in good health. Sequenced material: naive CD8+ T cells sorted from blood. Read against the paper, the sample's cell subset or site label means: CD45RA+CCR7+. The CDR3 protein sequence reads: CASISTSGRNEQYF. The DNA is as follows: TGTGCCAGCATCTCGACTAGCGGGAGAAACGAGCAGTACTTC.